What follows are 5 T cell receptor beta chains derived from one specimen sequenced in a study of radiation and T cells in renal cell carcinoma. The sample's time point: blood 4 weeks post-SBRT, at nephrectomy. The treatment is: 15 Gy SBRT to primary tumor, nephrectomy 4 weeks later. Sequencing used immunoSEQ multiplex PCR; TCRdb keeps in-frame clones, though not all of them. Counted here are roughly 58,000 clones, 65% to 80% occurring once; the ten biggest clones make up 6.5% to 7.5%. The sequencing used blood, collected from a patient whose treatment included radiotherapy and nephrectomy. The receptors come from a man aged 55 to 70 with renal cell carcinoma.

The chain combines TRBV6-5 with TRBJ2-7; 8 nucleotides agree with TRBD1. This CDR3 has 14 amino acids. V dropped 4 bases and J dropped 1; count of bases not matched to a gene: 3. CDR1 MNHEY and CDR2 SVGAGI come from the germline V gene. CDR3 DNA: TGTGCCAGCAGTTGGGGACAGGCGTCCTACGAGCAGTACTTC. Its protein is CASSWGQASYEQYF.

Many counts were recorded for this clone. This sequence joins TRBV28 and TRBJ2-2; 9 bases line up with TRBD2. J was trimmed by 7 bases and V by 7 bases; bases with no gene match: 10. Germline values: CDR1 MDHEN, CDR2 SYDVKM. The CDR3 has 15 amino acids. The CDR3 DNA sequence: TGTGCCAGCACCCGGCGGGAGGGCCTGCACGGGGAGCTGTTTTTT. Amino acids: CASTRREGLHGELFF. Variable domain in full (rest from reference TRBV28 and TRBJ2-2): DVKVTQSSRYLVKRTGEKVFLECVQDMDHENMFWYRQDPGLGLRLIYFSYDVKMKEKGDIPEGYSVSREKKERFSLILESASTNQTSMYLCASTRREGLHGELFFGEGSRLTVL.

This clone was recorded once. V gene TRBV5-1 combines with J gene TRBJ2-3; D remains unclear. The CDR3 sequence is 14 residues long. CDR1 SGHRS and CDR2 YFSETQ come from the germline V gene. V lost 0 bases and J 3 bases, leaving 8 bases between the germline ends. The CDR3 nucleotides are TGCGCCAGCAGCTTGGAGGTAGGGACAGATACGCAGTATTTT. As protein: CASSLEVGTDTQYF.

J is TRBJ1-4 and V is TRBV6-5; D ambiguous. With 0 bases removed from V and 10 bases from J, the gap between germline ends came to 15 bases. CDR3 length equals 15 residues. CDR1 is MNHEY, CDR2 SVGAGI, per germline. The CDR3 DNA reads as TGTGCCAGCAGTTACTCGCCCCCCCCGGAGGGAAAACTGTTTTTT. It translates to CASSYSPPPEGKLFF.

The CDR3 region has the DNA TGTGCCAGTAGTATAGGACTAGCGGGAGGGTTAGAGACCCAGTACTTC. Protein: CASSIGLAGGLETQYF. This rearrangement joins TRBV19 to TRBJ2-5, with 14 positions matching TRBD2. V lost 1 base to trimming and J lost 4 bases; unmatched junction nucleotides: 2. In germline, CDR1 is LNHDA, CDR2 SQIVND (reference sequence). The CDR3 runs to 16 residues.